This is a list of T cell receptor beta chains from one sample in a study of regulatory T cells in long-lasting Graves disease. TCRdb redid the calling of the multiplex PCR reads with MiXCR, one entry per CDR3 protein. The sample lists some 250,000 distinct CDR3 sequences; approximately 18% were seen once. These data are also associated with another study on T cells in Graves' hyperthyroidism and ophthalmopathy.

The material sequenced was peripheral blood mononuclear cells (PBMCs), taken at new diagnosis, from a patient treated with antithyroid drugs. These receptors were collected from a woman aged 30 to 39 with Graves disease. The CDR3 runs from the conserved cysteine through the conserved F or W. Fields, in order: clone size, D gene, V gene, J gene, CDR3 DNA, CDR3 protein. D genes are given only for firm matches. Rows may omit the clone size; those that give it use once, few, many or a size class.

many,TRBD1,TRBV6-1,TRBJ1-5,TGTGCCAGCAGTGAAGCTCCTGGGACAGTCAATCAGCCCCAGCATTTT,CASSEAPGTVNQPQHF
-,-,TRBV27,TRBJ1-2,TGTGCCAGCAGTAACGGGGGGGGGGGGGTTGGCTATGGCTACACCTTC,CASSNGGGGVGYGYTF
many,TRBD1,TRBV5-6,TRBJ1-5,TGTGCCAGCAGCTTACGACCGGGACAGGGGGCTACTTTGGGCAATCAGCCCCAGCATTTT,CASSLRPGQGATLGNQPQHF
many,-,TRBV7-9,TRBJ1-5,TGTGCCAGCAGCCCTCCCGATCAGCCCCAGCATTTT,CASSPPDQPQHF
-,TRBD2,TRBV20-1,TRBJ2-1,TGCAGTGCTAGCTCCGGCGGGAGGGTCTATGAGCAGTTCTTC,CSASSGGRVYEQFF
-,-,TRBV9,TRBJ1-3,TGTGCCAGCAGCGTAGAAGCCATTGGAAACACCATATATTTT,CASSVEAIGNTIYF
many,TRBD1,TRBV15,TRBJ1-6,TGTGCCACCAGCAGGGGACAGCTCGAGAATTCACCCCTCCACTTT,CATSRGQLENSPLHF
-,-,TRBV4-1,TRBJ2-5,TGCGCCAGCAGCCACTCCGCCCGGACCGAATCGGTAGAGACCCAGTACTTC,CASSHSARTESVETQYF
many,-,TRBV3-1,TRBJ1-6,TGTGCCAGCAGCCAAGGAATGGTCGGAATCCACTTT,CASSQGMVGIHF
-,-,TRBV4-2,TRBJ1-3,TGTGCCAGCAGCCAAGTCGAGGTTGCTGGAAACACCATATATTTT,CASSQVEVAGNTIYF
many,TRBD2,TRBV20-1,TRBJ2-3,TGCAGTGCTCCCGGGACTAGCGGGGGGCCGACAGATACGCAGTATTTT,CSAPGTSGGPTDTQYF